Below are 25 T cell receptor beta chains sequenced from a single sample in a study of cytomegalovirus exposure and HLA in healthy donors (TCRdb year 2017). Preparation of the library involved the immunoSEQ multiplex PCR assay. The immuneACCESS repertoire file appears here via TCRdb, limited to in-frame rearrangements. These files lack a portion of the clones; in checked studies, under half of the deficit traces to unresolved V genes, and the cause of the others is not known. A total of 180,000 or so clones appear in this sample, approximately 89% of them only once. The ten biggest clones cover 6.5% to 7.5% of the sample. What was sequenced was PBMCs. These TCRs come from a young man in good health and CMV-seropositive.

This clone appeared a few times. The V and J genes are TRBV19 and TRBJ2-7, with D unresolved. V shed 4 bases and J shed 1 base, with 8 bases lying between them. The CDR3 runs to 13 residues. The germline gives CDR1 LNHDA, CDR2 SQIVND (reference sequence). The CDR3 region has the DNA TGTGCCAGTAGTAGTTCGGAGTCCTACGAGCAGTACTTC. Its translation is CASSSSESYEQYF.

CDR3 DNA sequence: TGTGCCAGCAGCATCACCGGGACTAGCGGGATTAGTACCTACGAGCAGTACTTC. Its translation is CASSITGTSGISTYEQYF. The chain has TRBV11-2 and TRBJ2-7; 13 nucleotides match TRBD2. Germline CDR1 reads SGHAT; CDR2 reads FQNNGV. This CDR3 region has 18 residues. V shed 5 bases, J shed 2 bases, and the junction held 12 bases outside the gene matches.

The chain couples TRBV9 to TRBJ1-5; possible D gene TRBD1, 5 bases. This CDR3 has 14 amino acids. V gave up 3 bases and J gave up 5 bases, with 12 bases separating them. CDR1 SGDLS and CDR2 YYNGEE come from the germline V gene. This CDR3 is CASSATGGYQPQHF. In nucleotides, the CDR3 is TGTGCCAGCAGCGCAACAGGAGGTTATCAGCCCCAGCATTTT.

A few counts support this clone. The chain links TRBV29-1 to TRBJ1-2, with no clear D. This CDR3 comprises 12 residues. The V end was cut by 7 bases, the J end by 8 bases, with 17 bases between. The germline V gene encodes CDR1 SQVTM and CDR2 ANQGSEA. The CDR3 protein is CSANPEAYGYTF. In DNA, the CDR3 is TGCAGCGCTAACCCGGAGGCTTACGGCTACACCTTC.

The J gene is TRBJ2-7, the V gene TRBV2, with TRBD2 matching 10 bases. V trimming: 7 bases; J trimming: 6 bases; junction bases outside the gene matches: 9. Per the germline V gene, CDR1 is SNHLY and CDR2 is FYNNEI. This CDR3 spans 14 amino acids. CDR3 nucleotides: TGTGCCAGCAATAAACTAGCGGGGTCTGTCGAGCAGTACTTC. This translates into CASNKLAGSVEQYF.

The gene calls are TRBV4-1 and TRBJ1-3; D not resolved. The V end lost 2 bases, the J end lost 0 bases, and 11 bases lay between the germline ends. The germline gives CDR1 MGHRA, CDR2 YSYEKL. This CDR3 comprises 16 residues. The DNA for the CDR3 is TGCGCCAGCAGCCAACGGGAGGGAGGCTCTGGAAACACCATATATTTT. Translating it yields CASSQREGGSGNTIYF.

The rearrangement uses TRBV7-2 and TRBJ2-7; TRBD1 or TRBD2 may be the D gene (6 bases each). Per germline, CDR1 SGHTA and CDR2 FQGNSA. The CDR3 runs 15 residues. Trimming took 1 base from V and 6 from J, leaving 16 bases between them. CDR3 residues: CASSLGGAAGAEQYF. The CDR3 DNA reads as TGTGCCAGCAGCTTAGGGGGGGCAGCAGGGGCCGAGCAGTACTTC. Full variable domain (remainder filled in from reference TRBV7-2 and TRBJ2-7): GAGVSQSPSNKVTEKGKDVELRCDPISGHTALYWYRQSLGQGLEFLIYFQGNSAPDKSGLPSDRFSAERTGGSVSTLTIQRTQQEDSAVYLCASSLGGAAGAEQYFGPGTRLTVT.

The rearrangement joins TRBV6-1 to TRBJ1-3; D unclear. The CDR3 covers 17 residues. The V end lost 2 bases, the J end lost 0 bases, and 14 bases lay between the germline ends. Germline CDR1 MNHNS, CDR2 SASEGT. This chain's CDR3 is CASSERETPSSGNTIYF. DNA for the CDR3: TGTGCCAGCAGTGAACGGGAGACACCTAGCTCTGGAAACACCATATATTTT.

This clone was seen a handful of times. The chain links TRBV7-9 to TRBJ1-1; D not resolved. Germline V CDR1 and CDR2: SEHNR, FQNEAQ (reference sequence). The CDR3 sequence is 13 residues long. Trimming took 3 bases from V and 1 from J, leaving 6 bases between them. The CDR3 here is CASSFSANTEAFF. The CDR3 DNA reads TGTGCCAGCAGCTTTTCAGCGAACACTGAAGCTTTCTTT.

The rearrangement links TRBV27 to TRBJ2-3; perhaps D is TRBD1 or TRBD2 (6 bases each). This CDR3 is 15 amino acids long. Trimming left V 4 bases short and J 0 bases short, with 11 bases between. Germline V gene sequence: CDR1 MNHEY, CDR2 SMNVEV (reference sequence). The CDR3 bases are TGTGCCAGCAGTTCGACGGGGGCCAGCACAGATACGCAGTATTTT. As protein: CASSSTGASTDTQYF.

The chain uses TRBV27 and TRBJ1-1; possibly TRBD1 for D (5 bases). Trimming pared 5 bases from V and 1 base from J, leaving 14 bases between. CDR3 length: 15 residues. CDR1 is MNHEY, CDR2 SMNVEV, per germline (reference sequence). CDR3 amino acids: CASSRQYPSNTEAFF. In DNA, the CDR3 is TGTGCCAGCAGTCGACAGTACCCTTCGAACACTGAAGCTTTCTTT.

This clone was recorded many times. The chain has TRBV6-1 and TRBJ1-1; D possibly corresponds to TRBD1 (6 bases). V lost 8 bases to trimming and J lost 8 bases, with 15 bases between them. Germline CDR1 MNHNS, CDR2 SASEGT. This CDR3 region has 12 residues. CDR3 nucleotides: TGTGCCAGCGGGGGAGACAGGCCCGAAGCTTTCTTT. Its translation: CASGGDRPEAFF.

This chain joins TRBV27 and TRBJ2-7, with D maybe TRBD2 (5 bases). The CDR3 runs 14 residues. Trimming took off 8 bases at V and 3 bases at J, with 17 bases between the two ends. Germline CDR1 is MNHEY and CDR2 is SMNVEV (reference sequence). The CDR3 is CASSSPQYGYEQYF. For the CDR3, the DNA is TGTGCCAGCTCTAGCCCACAGTATGGCTACGAGCAGTACTTC.

J is TRBJ2-3 and V is TRBV15; possible D gene TRBD2, 5 bases. The CDR3 loop spans 14 amino acids. Germline V CDR1 and CDR2: LNHNV, YYDKDF (reference sequence). The V gene lost 1 base and the J gene lost 5 bases, with 10 bases spanning the gap. As DNA, the CDR3 is TGTGCCACCAGCAGAGGAGGGCAGGAAGATACGCAGTATTTT. Amino acids: CATSRGGQEDTQYF.

The chain carries TRBV11-2 and TRBJ2-7; D might be TRBD2 (6 bases). Germline V gene data show CDR1 as SGHAT and CDR2 as FQNNGV. This CDR3 is built from 13 residues. The V end lost 3 bases, the J end lost 3 bases, and 9 bases lay between the germline ends. The DNA of the CDR3 is TGTGCCAGCAGCTTGGGACTCGACTACGAGCAGTACTTC. It translates to CASSLGLDYEQYF.

V usage is TRBV9 and J usage is TRBJ2-1; possibly TRBD1 or TRBD2 for D (5 bases each). The CDR3 covers 16 residues. V lost 1 base, J lost 4 bases, and 15 bases lay in between. Germline V gives CDR1 SGDLS, CDR2 YYNGEE. This CDR3 reads CASSVMFDSGYNEQFF. In nucleotides, the CDR3 is TGTGCCAGCAGCGTAATGTTCGACAGCGGATACAATGAGCAGTTCTTC.

The chain employs TRBV6-5 and TRBJ1-5; D gene ambiguous. The V end lost 7 bases, the J end lost 15 bases, and 28 bases lay between the germline ends. The V gene's germline CDR1 is MNHEY and CDR2 SVGAGI. The CDR3 covers 15 residues. The chain's CDR3 is CASTSLGKAARTLHF. In DNA, the CDR3 is TGTGCCAGCACCTCATTGGGGAAAGCAGCCCGGACTCTGCATTTT.

V gene TRBV5-1 combines with J gene TRBJ1-5; the match to TRBD1 covers 7 bases. CDR3 length: 13 residues. Per the germline V gene, CDR1 is SGHRS and CDR2 is YFSETQ. Trimming took 4 bases from V and 5 from J; bases not matched to a gene: 3. CDR3 coding DNA: TGCGCCAGCAGCGTAACAGGGGATCAGCCCCAGCATTTT. Residues: CASSVTGDQPQHF.

The count of this clone is one. V and J are TRBV6-6 and TRBJ1-5; TRBD1 might be the D (5 bases). Trimming shortened V by 2 bases and J by 11 bases, and 22 bases separated the two germline ends. Per the germline V gene, CDR1 is MNHNY and CDR2 is SVGAGI (reference sequence). This CDR3 is built from 16 residues. Here the CDR3 DNA reads TGTGCCAGCAGTTACACGGGGGACGGAGGGTGGGCGTCCCAGCATTTT. As protein: CASSYTGDGGWASQHF.

This chain uses TRBV7-9 with TRBJ2-7; 9 bases agree with TRBD1. The J segment lost 2 bases and the V segment lost 4 bases, leaving 12 bases of the junction unmatched. CDR3 length: 17 amino acids. CDR1 SEHNR and CDR2 FQNEAQ come from the germline V gene (reference sequence). The CDR3 reads CASSYVPGQGTAYEQYF. CDR3 coding DNA: TGTGCCAGCAGCTACGTCCCGGGACAGGGAACCGCCTACGAGCAGTACTTC.

V usage is TRBV5-6 and J usage is TRBJ1-1, with D uncertain. The length of the CDR3 is 13 residues. The V and J ends lost 2 bases and 4 bases respectively, with 9 bases between them. Germline-derived CDR1 and CDR2 are SGHDT and YYEEEE. CDR3 loop: CASSFDWGTEAFF. The CDR3 DNA reads TGTGCCAGCAGCTTTGACTGGGGCACTGAAGCTTTCTTT.

This chain connects TRBV28 to TRBJ2-7; 9 nucleotides agree with TRBD1. There are 14 residues in the CDR3. CDR1 MDHEN and CDR2 SYDVKM come from the germline V gene. The J segment lost 6 bases and the V segment lost 6 bases, leaving 9 bases of the junction unmatched. The CDR3 DNA follows: TGTGCCAGCAGACATCCGGGACAGGGACGCGAGCAGTACTTC. Translation gives CASRHPGQGREQYF.

The CDR3 bases are TGTGCCAGCAGCCTAGACGAGGACAGGCTAAAGGAAAAACTGTTTTTT. It yields the protein CASSLDEDRLKEKLFF. The chain links TRBV5-6 to TRBJ1-4, with 7 bases fitting TRBD1. This CDR3 has 16 amino acids. The germline V gene has CDR1 SGHDT and CDR2 YYEEEE. V shed 4 bases, J shed 8 bases, and the junction held 14 bases outside the gene matches.

CDR3 protein: CASSSRYAGQETQYF. CDR3 DNA: TGTGCCAGCAGCTCCCGTTATGCGGGGCAAGAGACCCAGTACTTC. The chain recombines TRBV11-3 with TRBJ2-5; D is perhaps TRBD2 (6 bases). V shed 4 bases and J shed 2 bases, with 14 bases lying between them. Germline CDR1 SGHNT, CDR2 YENEEA. This CDR3 region has 15 residues.

This chain uses TRBV27 with TRBJ2-7; D tentatively reads TRBD1 or TRBD2 (6 bases each). The CDR3 runs 12 residues. CDR1 and CDR2 (germline): MNHEY, SMNVEV (reference sequence). Trimming stripped 6 bases from V and 2 bases from J, with 8 bases between. The CDR3 bases are TGTGCCAGCAGGGGGGGCCCCTACGAGCAGTACTTC. It yields the protein CASRGGPYEQYF.